The 10 T cell receptor beta chains below all came from one sample that was sequenced in a study of blood T cell repertoires in COVID-19. Here immunoSEQ multiplex PCR was the method, and the copy in TCRdb shows in-frame clones only, minus some. The sample lists approximately 210,000 clones; 85% to 95% were seen once. Sequencing was done on a sample of peripheral blood. The receptor set was obtained from a man aged 25-40 years with COVID-19, enrolled during active disease.

The V and J genes are TRBV6-5 and TRBJ1-2, with TRBD1 matching over 7 bases. CDR1 MNHEY and CDR2 SVGAGI come from the germline V gene. This CDR3 comprises 14 residues. J was trimmed by 4 bases and V by 6 bases; bases with no gene match: 8. The CDR3 DNA reads TGTGCCAGCAGGTATACGACAGGGACCTATGGCTACACCTTC. Protein sequence: CASRYTTGTYGYTF.

The J gene is TRBJ1-1, the V gene TRBV18; 11 nucleotides agree with TRBD1. Germline CDR1 reads KGHSH; CDR2 reads LQKENI. Trimming cost V 6 bases and J 0 bases; bases outside gene matches: 6. The CDR3 has 16 amino acids. The CDR3 DNA sequence: TGTGCCAGCTCCCCGGGACAGGGGGTTTTGAACACTGAAGCTTTCTTT. Amino acid sequence: CASSPGQGVLNTEAFF.

V and J are TRBV5-5 and TRBJ1-4; perhaps TRBD1 as D (6 bases). CDR3 length: 13 amino acids. From germline, CDR1 is SGHKS and CDR2 YYEKEE (reference sequence). Trimming removed 2 bases from V and 6 bases from J, with 8 bases in between. CDR3 nucleotide sequence: TGTGCCAGCAGCTTAGAGGGGGATGAAAAACTGTTTTTT. Amino acid sequence: CASSLEGDEKLFF.

This chain connects TRBV11-2 to TRBJ2-4, with D possibly matching TRBD1 (5 bases). Trimming cost V 5 bases and J 0 bases, with 20 bases left between them. Germline CDR1 is SGHAT and CDR2 is FQNNGV. The CDR3 has 18 residues. The CDR3 sequence is CASSPAGRVILAKNIQYF. CDR3 DNA: TGTGCCAGCAGCCCGGCAGGGCGAGTCATTCTAGCCAAAAACATTCAGTACTTC. Variable domain in full (rest from reference TRBV11-2 and TRBJ2-4): EAGVAQSPRYKIIEKRQSVAFWCNPISGHATLYWYQQILGQGPKLLIQFQNNGVVDDSQLPKDRFSAERLKGVDSTLKIQPAKLEDSAVYLCASSPAGRVILAKNIQYFGAGTRLSVL.

This chain joins TRBV2 and TRBJ1-6, with 7 bases aligning to TRBD1. CDR1 is SNHLY, CDR2 FYNNEI, per germline. The V segment lost 3 bases and the J segment 5 bases; nucleotides outside the gene matches: 4. The CDR3 runs 15 residues. The CDR3 sequence is CASSDRDSDNSPLHF. The CDR3 region has the DNA TGTGCCAGCAGTGACCGGGACAGCGATAATTCACCCCTCCACTTT.

The chain combines TRBV19 with TRBJ2-3; 8 bases are shared with TRBD1. The J segment lost 3 bases and the V segment lost 3 bases, leaving 5 bases of the junction unmatched. Looked up from germline, CDR1 is LNHDA and CDR2 is SQIVND (reference sequence). The CDR3 is 15 residues long. The CDR3 here is CASSIAQGATDTQYF. The CDR3 coding sequence is TGTGCCAGTAGTATCGCGCAGGGGGCAACAGATACGCAGTATTTT.

This clone was found once. The chain carries TRBV2 and TRBJ1-1; no reliable D call. The V gene's germline CDR1 is SNHLY and CDR2 FYNNEI. The CDR3 is made up of 13 amino acids. Between the trimmed V and J ends, which lost 5 bases and 1 base, there was a span of 8 bases. Here the CDR3 DNA reads TGTGCCAGCAGTCAAGACGGGAACACTGAAGCTTTCTTT. Its protein is CASSQDGNTEAFF.

The chain uses TRBV19 and TRBJ2-7; 14 nucleotides match TRBD2. The germline V gene has CDR1 LNHDA and CDR2 SQIVND (reference sequence). The V gene end was trimmed by 1 base and the J gene end by 0 bases; junction bases not matched to a gene: 8. This CDR3 is 19 amino acids long. The CDR3, as DNA: TGTGCCAGTAGTATAGGACTAGCGGGGGGGCTAGGATCCTCCTACGAGCAGTACTTC. It yields the protein CASSIGLAGGLGSSYEQYF.

The rearrangement links TRBV9 to TRBJ2-1, with TRBD2 matching 11 bases. The V segment lost 4 bases and the J segment 4 bases; nucleotides outside the gene matches: 4. The CDR3 extends over 15 amino acids. Germline CDR1 is SGDLS and CDR2 is YYNGEE. CDR3 DNA sequence: TGTGCCAGCAGCTTGACTAGCGGGGCATACAATGAGCAGTTCTTC. Protein: CASSLTSGAYNEQFF.

J is TRBJ2-5 and V is TRBV5-4; 7 bases fit TRBD1. V gave up 4 bases and J gave up 2 bases; unmatched junction bases: 5. The CDR3 runs 14 residues. Germline-derived CDR1 and CDR2 are SGHNT and YYREEE (reference sequence). This chain's CDR3 is CASSHGTAQETQYF. The DNA for the CDR3 is TGTGCCAGCAGCCACGGGACAGCGCAAGAGACCCAGTACTTC.